The 3 T cell receptor beta chains in this list originate from one sample, sequenced in a study of T cells in Graves' hyperthyroidism and ophthalmopathy (dated by TCRdb to the late 2010s). Receptor libraries were prepared by multiplex PCR. Sequencing was carried out with an Illumina HiSeq 2000. Amplification of TCR beta CDR3 regions was carried out from RNA transcripts. The first round of RT-PCR for the TCR CDR3 was performed with the HTBI primer set and the Qiagen OneStep RT-PCR kit. In TCRdb, the public reads were trimmed at Q25 with fastp and aligned with MiXCR, with productive beta chains retained. Each entry merges the rows of one CDR3 protein and shows their most common DNA and genes. The sample includes tens of thousands of distinct CDR3 sequences, with about 57% observed a single time. The ten largest clones capture roughly 3.3% of the sample. The specimen was blood. These receptor sequences come from a woman aged 55 to 70 with Graves' ophthalmopathy.

On this clonotype itself: An end of the junction does not agree with germline; a read error may underlie this. This chain links TRBV5-6 with TRBJ1-2, with TRBD1 identical over 10 bases. In germline, CDR1 is SGHDT, CDR2 YYEEEE. The CDR3 runs 16 residues. DNA of the CDR3: TGTGTCAGCAGCCCCGGGACAGGGGACTTCGGGTATGGCTACACCTTC. Its translation: CVSSPGTGDFGYGYTF.

This clonotype was recorded many times. A read error may explain this, as a much larger clone is one base away. The chain recombines TRBV12-3 or TRBV12-4 with TRBJ2-7, with 8 bases aligning to TRBD2. CDR3 length equals 14 residues. Trimming at V came to 2 bases and at J to 2 bases, leaving 2 bases not matched to a gene. Here the CDR3 DNA reads TGTGCCAGCAGTTTACTAGCGGGCGCCTACGAGCAGTACTTC. Translated, it gives CASSLLAGAYEQYF.

The table lists this clonotype with many counts. The V gene is TRBV5-1, the J gene TRBJ2-1; the match to TRBD1 covers 11 bases. Germline V gene lookup returns CDR1 SGHRS and CDR2 YFSETQ. This CDR3 is 15 amino acids long. The V segment lost 4 bases and the J segment 7 bases; nucleotides outside the gene matches: 7. The CDR3: CASSAGQGARNEQFF. CDR3 nucleotide sequence: TGCGCCAGCAGCGCAGGACAGGGGGCGAGAAATGAGCAGTTCTTC.